This T cell receptor (beta chain) was documented in a study of blood T cell repertoires in COVID-19. For the study at large: The origin of the acute and convalescent COVID-19 samples was the United States, Italy and Spain. PBMCs, B-cell-depleted T cells, or T cells provided the cDNA or gDNA that made up the material.

Original handling: Amplification from reference gene primers served as the basis for estimated nucleated cell counts. Clones were sequenced by immunoSEQ multiplex PCR, and TCRdb holds only the in-frame ones, with some missing. The V and J calls and the clone size are those of that table, but D and trimming were determined from the DNA. The sample shows 100,000 to 110,000 clones, more than 75% of them seen only once. Germline V gives CDR1 SGHVS, CDR2 FNYEAQ. V was trimmed by 3 bases and J by 5 bases, leaving 10 bases between them. The CDR3 runs 13 residues. This sequence was found in a human donor in a cohort sampled during active COVID-19. The V and J genes are TRBV7-6 and TRBJ2-5; TRBD1 might be the D (6 bases). Source material: peripheral blood. CDR3 DNA: TGTGCCAGCAGCTTCGGGCAGGGGGAGACCCAGTACTTC. It translates to CASSFGQGETQYF.